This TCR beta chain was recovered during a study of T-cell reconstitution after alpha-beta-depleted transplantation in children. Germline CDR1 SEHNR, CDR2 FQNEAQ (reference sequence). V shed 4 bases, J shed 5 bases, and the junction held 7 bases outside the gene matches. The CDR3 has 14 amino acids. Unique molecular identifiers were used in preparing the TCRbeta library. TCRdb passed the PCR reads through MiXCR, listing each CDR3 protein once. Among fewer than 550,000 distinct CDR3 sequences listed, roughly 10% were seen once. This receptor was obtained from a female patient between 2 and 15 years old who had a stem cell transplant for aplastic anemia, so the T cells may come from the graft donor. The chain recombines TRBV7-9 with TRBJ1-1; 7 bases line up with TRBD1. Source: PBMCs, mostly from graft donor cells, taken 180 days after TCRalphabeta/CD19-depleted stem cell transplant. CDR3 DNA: TGTGCCAGCAGCTCCGAGGGGGCATGGACTGAAGCTTTCTTT. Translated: CASSSEGAWTEAFF.